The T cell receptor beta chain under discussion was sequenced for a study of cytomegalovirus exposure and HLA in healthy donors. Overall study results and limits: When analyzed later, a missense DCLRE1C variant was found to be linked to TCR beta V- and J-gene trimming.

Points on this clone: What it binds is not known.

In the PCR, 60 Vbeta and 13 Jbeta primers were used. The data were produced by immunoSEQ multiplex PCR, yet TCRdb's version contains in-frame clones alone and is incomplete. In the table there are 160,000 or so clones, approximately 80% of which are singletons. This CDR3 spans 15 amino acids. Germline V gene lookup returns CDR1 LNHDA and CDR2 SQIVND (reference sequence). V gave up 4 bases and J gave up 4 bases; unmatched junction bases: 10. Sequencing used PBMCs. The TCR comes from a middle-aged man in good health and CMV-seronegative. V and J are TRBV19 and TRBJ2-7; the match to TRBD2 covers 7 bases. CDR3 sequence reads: CASSTPMEAGYEQYF. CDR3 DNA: TGTGCCAGTAGTACCCCCATGGAAGCGGGATACGAGCAGTACTTC.